These 3 T cell receptor beta chains were sequenced from one sample in a study of blood T cell repertoires in COVID-19. Generated by immunoSEQ multiplex PCR, the TCRdb table keeps only in-frame clones and is missing some. The table lists some 300,000 clones, about 91% of them singletons. Sequencing was done on a sample of peripheral blood. These receptors were obtained from a woman aged 25 to 39 who had recovered from COVID-19.

The chain recombines TRBV30 with TRBJ1-2; TRBD1 agrees at 8 bases. CDR3 size: 12 residues. After removal of 8 bases from V and 6 bases from J, the junction contained 8 bases not matched to a gene. Germline V gives CDR1 GTSNPN, CDR2 SVGIG (reference sequence). CDR3 nucleotides: TGTGCCGGGCAGGGGGCTAAGGATGGCTACACCTTC. This codes for CAGQGAKDGYTF.

V usage is TRBV5-1 and J usage is TRBJ1-1, with 9 bases fitting TRBD1. CDR1 and CDR2 from the germline V gene are SGHRS and YFSETQ. The V and J ends lost 4 bases and 1 base, in that order; junction bases with no gene match: 11. There are 17 residues in the CDR3. CDR3 region: CASSTKGTGWANTEAFF. The CDR3 DNA reads TGCGCCAGCAGCACAAAAGGGACAGGGTGGGCGAACACTGAAGCTTTCTTT.

J is TRBJ2-7 and V is TRBV5-6; a weak D match, TRBD1 (6 bases). This CDR3 is built from 15 residues. V was shortened by 2 bases and J by 0 bases, with 12 bases between the two germline ends. Germline assignment: CDR1 SGHDT and CDR2 YYEEEE. CDR3 coding DNA: TGTGCCAGCAGCTTCCGACAGGCCTTCTCCTACGAGCAGTACTTC. Its translation is CASSFRQAFSYEQYF.